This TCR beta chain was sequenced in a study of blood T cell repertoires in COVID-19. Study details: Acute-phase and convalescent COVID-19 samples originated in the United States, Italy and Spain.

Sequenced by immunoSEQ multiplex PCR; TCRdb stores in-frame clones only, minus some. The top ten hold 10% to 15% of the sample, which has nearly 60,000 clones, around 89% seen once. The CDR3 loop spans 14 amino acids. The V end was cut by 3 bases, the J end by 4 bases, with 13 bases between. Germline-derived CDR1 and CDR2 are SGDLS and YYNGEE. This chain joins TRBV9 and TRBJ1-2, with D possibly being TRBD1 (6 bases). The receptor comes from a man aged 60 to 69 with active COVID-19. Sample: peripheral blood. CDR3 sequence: CASSDRVGSYGYTF. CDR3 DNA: TGTGCCAGCAGCGACAGGGTCGGGTCCTATGGCTACACCTTC.